This paragraph reports one T cell receptor beta chain. Its target is unknown. This entry is derived from a study of OX40 agonist ivuxolimab in advanced cancers. Study background: Subjects had a mean age of around 60 years, with a range of roughly 23 to 80; just over 80% were male.

Exclusion of a patient followed from autoimmune disease history or systemic immunosuppression. The germline V gene has CDR1 GTSNPN and CDR2 SVGIG (reference sequence). J gave up 1 base and V 3 bases, and 4 bases lay outside the gene matches. The CDR3 is made up of 15 amino acids. Using immunoSEQ multiplex PCR, the repertoire was profiled, and TCRdb retains in-frame clones only, with some absent. The sample shows about 73,000 clones, 80% to 95% of them seen only once. Study observations and caveats: Expanded clones belonging to CD8+ T cells outnumbered, on average, those of CD4+.

The chain has TRBV30 and TRBJ2-1; TRBD2 matches at 9 bases. This TCR came from an adult with an advanced solid tumor such as melanoma, head and neck, liver or kidney cancer. The sample in question was CD4+ or CD8+ T cells sorted from blood, obtained in a trial of the OX40 agonist ivuxolimab. CDR3 loop: CAWRGAGGSYNEQFF. CDR3 DNA: TGTGCCTGGAGGGGAGCGGGAGGATCCTACAATGAGCAGTTCTTC.